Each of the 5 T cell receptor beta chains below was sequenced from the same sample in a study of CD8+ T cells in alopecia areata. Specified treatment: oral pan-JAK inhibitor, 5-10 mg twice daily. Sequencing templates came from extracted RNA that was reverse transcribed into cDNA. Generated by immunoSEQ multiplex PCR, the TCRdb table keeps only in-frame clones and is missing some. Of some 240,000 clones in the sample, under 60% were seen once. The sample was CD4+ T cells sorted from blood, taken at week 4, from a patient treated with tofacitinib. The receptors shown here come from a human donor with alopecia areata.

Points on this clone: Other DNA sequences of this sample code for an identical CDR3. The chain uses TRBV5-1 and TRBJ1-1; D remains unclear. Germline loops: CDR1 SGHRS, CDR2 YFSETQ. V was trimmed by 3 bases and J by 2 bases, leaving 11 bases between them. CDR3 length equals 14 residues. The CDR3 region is CASSSQGLNTEAFF. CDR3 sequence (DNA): TGCGCCAGCAGCTCTCAAGGGCTAAACACTGAAGCTTTCTTT.

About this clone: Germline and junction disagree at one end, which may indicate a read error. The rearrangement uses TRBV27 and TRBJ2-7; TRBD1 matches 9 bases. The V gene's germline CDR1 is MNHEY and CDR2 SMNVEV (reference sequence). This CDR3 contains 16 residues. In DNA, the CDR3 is TGTGCCAGCAGTTTCATGCGGGGACAGGGCTCCCACGAGCAGTACTTC. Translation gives CASSFMRGQGSHEQYF.

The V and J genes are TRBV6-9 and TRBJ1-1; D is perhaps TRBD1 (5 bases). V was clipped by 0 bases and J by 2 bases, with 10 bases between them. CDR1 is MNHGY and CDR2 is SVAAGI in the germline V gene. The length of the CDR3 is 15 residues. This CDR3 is CASSYSEGRNTEAFF. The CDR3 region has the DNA TGTGCCAGCAGTTATTCGGAGGGGAGAAACACTGAAGCTTTCTTT.

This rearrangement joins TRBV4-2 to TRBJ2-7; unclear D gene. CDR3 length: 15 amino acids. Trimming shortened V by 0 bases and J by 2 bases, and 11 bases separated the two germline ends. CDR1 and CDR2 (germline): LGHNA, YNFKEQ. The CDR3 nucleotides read TGTGCCAGCAGCCAAGAATTCGACAAAGCCTACGAGCAGTACTTC. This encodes CASSQEFDKAYEQYF.

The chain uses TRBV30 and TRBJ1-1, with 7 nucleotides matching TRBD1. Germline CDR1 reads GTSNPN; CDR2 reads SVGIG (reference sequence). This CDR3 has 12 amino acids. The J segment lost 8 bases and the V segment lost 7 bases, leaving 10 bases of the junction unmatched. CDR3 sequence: CAYLTGVGEAFF. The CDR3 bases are TGTGCCTATCTAACAGGGGTAGGGGAAGCTTTCTTT.